This T cell receptor (beta chain) appears in the sequencing data of a study of identifying expanded T cells in peripheral blood. Study-wide points: Over approximately two and four weeks, about 15 and 18 clones changed, versus 1.2 between replicates. Variance in clone template counts between approximately two-week samples significantly increased with total template count across all healthy donors.

As concerns this clone: Its target is unknown. No conserved phenylalanine or tryptophan is present at the end of the CDR3, so a read error is the likely explanation. No DNA is shown, since the ends of the CDR3 on it are uncertain; the CDR3 is the one TCRdb lists.

The germline CDR1 and CDR2 sequences are SGHTA and FQGTGA. The CDR3 comprises 11 residues, both ends counted. The method was immunoSEQ multiplex PCR; TCRdb's version includes in-frame clones alone and lacks a portion of them. The sample records around 50,000 clones, approximately 90% being singletons. Healthy donors had no documented immune events, such as infections, while sampled. This chain links TRBV7-3 with TRBJ1-5. The TCR sequence derives from a person aged 18-69 years in good health. Sequencing input: blood. The CDR3 here is CASSLLSRAPA.